The 2 T cell receptor beta chains below all came from one sample that was sequenced in a study of blood T cell repertoires in COVID-19. Clones were read by immunoSEQ multiplex PCR, and TCRdb kept only the in-frame ones, dropping some. The table lists about 240,000 clones, around 87% of them singletons. Sequencing was carried out using peripheral blood. Receptors originate from a man between 60 and 75 years old who had recovered from COVID-19.

V usage is TRBV11-2 and J usage is TRBJ1-2, with D unclear. The CDR3 runs 15 residues. CDR1 is SGHAT and CDR2 is FQNNGV in the germline V gene. Trimming stripped 2 bases from V and 2 bases from J, with 12 bases between. The CDR3 bases are TGTGCCAGCAGCTTAAAGCCAGGCAACAACTATGGCTACACCTTC. This translates into CASSLKPGNNYGYTF.

The chain employs TRBV5-3 and TRBJ1-2, with a possible D match to TRBD1 (6 bases). TRBV5-3 is designated an ORF whose function remains uncertain. Trimming left V 4 bases short and J 4 bases short, with 17 bases between. This CDR3 spans 15 amino acids. CDR3 protein: CARSAKDRRPYGYTF. The CDR3, as DNA: TGTGCCAGAAGCGCGAAAGACAGGAGGCCCTATGGCTACACCTTC.